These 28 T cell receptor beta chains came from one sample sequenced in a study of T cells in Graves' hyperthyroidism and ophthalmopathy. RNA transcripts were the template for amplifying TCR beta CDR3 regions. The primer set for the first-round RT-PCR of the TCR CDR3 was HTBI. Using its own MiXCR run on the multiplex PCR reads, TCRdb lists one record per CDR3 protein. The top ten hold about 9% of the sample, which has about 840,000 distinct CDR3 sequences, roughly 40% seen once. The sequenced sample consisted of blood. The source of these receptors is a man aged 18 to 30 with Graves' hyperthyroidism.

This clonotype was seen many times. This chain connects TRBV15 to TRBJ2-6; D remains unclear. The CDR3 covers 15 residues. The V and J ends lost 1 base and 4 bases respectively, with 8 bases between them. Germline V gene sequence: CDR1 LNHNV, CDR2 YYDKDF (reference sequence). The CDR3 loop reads CATSRVASGANVLTF. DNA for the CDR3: TGTGCCACCAGCAGAGTGGCGTCGGGGGCCAACGTCCTGACTTTC.

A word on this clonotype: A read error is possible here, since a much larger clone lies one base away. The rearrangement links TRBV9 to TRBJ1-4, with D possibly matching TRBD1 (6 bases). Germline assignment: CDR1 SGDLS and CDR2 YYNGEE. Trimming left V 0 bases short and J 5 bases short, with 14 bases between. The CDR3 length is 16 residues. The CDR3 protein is CASSVAKGGANEKLFF. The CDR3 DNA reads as TGTGCCAGCAGCGTAGCTAAGGGGGGCGCAAATGAAAAACTGTTTTTT.

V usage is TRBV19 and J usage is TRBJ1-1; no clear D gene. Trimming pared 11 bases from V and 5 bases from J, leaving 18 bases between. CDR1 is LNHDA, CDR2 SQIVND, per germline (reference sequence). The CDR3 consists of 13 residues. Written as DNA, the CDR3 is TGTGCCGTACGGGCCCTCGTGGAGACTGAAGCTTTCTTT. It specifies CAVRALVETEAFF.

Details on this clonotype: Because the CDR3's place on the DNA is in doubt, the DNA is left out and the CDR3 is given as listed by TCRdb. CDR3 in amino acids: CASSAAESTQYFGYTF. The rearrangement uses TRBV9 and TRBJ1-2. Germline V gives CDR1 SGDLS, CDR2 YYNGEE. The CDR3 has 16 amino acids, counting both end residues.

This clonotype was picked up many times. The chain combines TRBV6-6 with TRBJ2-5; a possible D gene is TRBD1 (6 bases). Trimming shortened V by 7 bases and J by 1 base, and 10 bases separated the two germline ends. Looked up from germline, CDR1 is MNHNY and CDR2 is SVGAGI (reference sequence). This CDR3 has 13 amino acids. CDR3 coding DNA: TGTGCCAGCACCCTACAGGGCCAAGAGACCCAGTACTTC. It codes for CASTLQGQETQYF.

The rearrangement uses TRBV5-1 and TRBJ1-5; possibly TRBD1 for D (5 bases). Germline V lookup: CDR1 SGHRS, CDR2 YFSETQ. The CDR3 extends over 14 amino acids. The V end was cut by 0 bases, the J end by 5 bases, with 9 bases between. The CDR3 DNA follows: TGCGCCAGCAGCTTGGGATGGGGGGATCAGCCCCAGCATTTT. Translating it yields CASSLGWGDQPQHF.

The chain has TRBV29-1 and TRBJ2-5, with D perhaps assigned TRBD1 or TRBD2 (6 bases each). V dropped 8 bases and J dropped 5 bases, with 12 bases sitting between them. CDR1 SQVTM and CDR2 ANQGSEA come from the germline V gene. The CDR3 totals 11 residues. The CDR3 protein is CSLWGAETQYF. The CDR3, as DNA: TGCAGCCTCTGGGGGGCCGAGACCCAGTACTTC.

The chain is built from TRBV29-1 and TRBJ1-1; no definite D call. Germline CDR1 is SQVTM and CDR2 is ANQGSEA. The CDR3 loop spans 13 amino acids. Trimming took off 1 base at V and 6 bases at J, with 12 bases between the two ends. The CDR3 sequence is CSVEGRLKPEAFF. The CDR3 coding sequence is TGCAGCGTTGAAGGACGGTTGAAACCTGAAGCTTTCTTT.

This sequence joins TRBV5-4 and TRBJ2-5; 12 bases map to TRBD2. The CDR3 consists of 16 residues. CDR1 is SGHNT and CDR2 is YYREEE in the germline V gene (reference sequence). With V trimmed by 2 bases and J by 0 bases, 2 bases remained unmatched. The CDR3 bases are TGTGCCAGCAGCTTTCCTAGCGGGAGGGACCAAGAGACCCAGTACTTC. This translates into CASSFPSGRDQETQYF.

The chain's CDR3 is CASSQLDRAGDTIYF. Written as DNA, the CDR3 is TGCGCCAGCAGCCAATTAGACAGGGCCGGGGACACCATATATTTT. J is TRBJ1-3 and V is TRBV4-1; TRBD1 aligns across 7 bases. Germline trimming cut 2 bases from V and 8 bases from J; bases unmatched to any gene: 9. Germline-derived CDR1 and CDR2 are MGHRA and YSYEKL. The CDR3 has 15 residues.

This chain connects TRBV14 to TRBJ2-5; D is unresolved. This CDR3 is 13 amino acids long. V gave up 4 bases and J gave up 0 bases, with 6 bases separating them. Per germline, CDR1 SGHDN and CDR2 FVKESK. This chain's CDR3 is CASSLMNQETQYF. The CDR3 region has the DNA TGTGCCAGCAGCCTCATGAACCAAGAGACCCAGTACTTC.

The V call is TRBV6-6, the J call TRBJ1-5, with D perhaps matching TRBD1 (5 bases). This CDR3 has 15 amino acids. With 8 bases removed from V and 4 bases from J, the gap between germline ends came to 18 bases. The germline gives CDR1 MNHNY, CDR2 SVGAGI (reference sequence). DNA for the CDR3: TGTGCCAGCGAATTGGTCAGGGTCGGAAATCAGCCCCAGCATTTT. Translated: CASELVRVGNQPQHF.

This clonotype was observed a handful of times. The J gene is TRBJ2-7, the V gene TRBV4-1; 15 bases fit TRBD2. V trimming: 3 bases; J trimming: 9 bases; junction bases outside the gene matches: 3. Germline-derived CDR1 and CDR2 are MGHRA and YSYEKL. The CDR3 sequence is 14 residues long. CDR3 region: CASSQGLAGGGQYF. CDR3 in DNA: TGCGCCAGCAGCCAGGGACTAGCGGGAGGCGGGCAGTACTTC.

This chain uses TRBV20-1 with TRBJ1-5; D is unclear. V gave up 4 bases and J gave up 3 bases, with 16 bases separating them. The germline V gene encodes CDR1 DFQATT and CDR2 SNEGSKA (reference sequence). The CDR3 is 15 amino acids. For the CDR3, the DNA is TGCAGTGCTACCTCACTAGGGAAGAACAATCAGCCCCAGCATTTT. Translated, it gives CSATSLGKNNQPQHF.

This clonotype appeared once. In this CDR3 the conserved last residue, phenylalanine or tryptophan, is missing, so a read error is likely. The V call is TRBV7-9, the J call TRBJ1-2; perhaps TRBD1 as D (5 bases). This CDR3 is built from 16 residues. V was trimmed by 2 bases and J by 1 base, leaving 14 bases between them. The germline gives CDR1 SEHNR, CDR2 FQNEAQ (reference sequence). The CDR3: CASSLSGSRGNYGYTL. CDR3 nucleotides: TGTGCCAGCAGCTTATCAGGGTCGCGCGGTAACTATGGCTACACCCTC.

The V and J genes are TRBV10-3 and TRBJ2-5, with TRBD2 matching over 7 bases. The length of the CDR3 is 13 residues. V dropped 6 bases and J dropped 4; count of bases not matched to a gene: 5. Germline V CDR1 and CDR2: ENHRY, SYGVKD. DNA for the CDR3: TGTGCCATCAGACCCGGGACTACAGAGACCCAGTACTTC. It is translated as CAIRPGTTETQYF.

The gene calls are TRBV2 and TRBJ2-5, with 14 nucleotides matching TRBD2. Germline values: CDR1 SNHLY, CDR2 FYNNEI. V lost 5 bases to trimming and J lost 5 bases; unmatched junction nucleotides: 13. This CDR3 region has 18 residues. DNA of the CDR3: TGTGCCAGCAGTCCGAGGGGGACTAGCGGGGGAACTTTGGAGACCCAGTACTTC. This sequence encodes CASSPRGTSGGTLETQYF.

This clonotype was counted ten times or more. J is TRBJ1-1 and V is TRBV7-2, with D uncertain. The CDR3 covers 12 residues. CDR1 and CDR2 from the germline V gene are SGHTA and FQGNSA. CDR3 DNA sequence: TGTGTAGAGGGCGTTGAGAACACTGAAGCTTTCTTT. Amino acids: CVEGVENTEAFF.

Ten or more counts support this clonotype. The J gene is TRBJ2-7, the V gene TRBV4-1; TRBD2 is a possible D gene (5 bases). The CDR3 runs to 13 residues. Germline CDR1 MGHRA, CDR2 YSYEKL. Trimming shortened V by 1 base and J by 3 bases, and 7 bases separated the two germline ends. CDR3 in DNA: TGCGCCAGCAGCCAAGGACTAAACTACGAGCAGTACTTC. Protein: CASSQGLNYEQYF.

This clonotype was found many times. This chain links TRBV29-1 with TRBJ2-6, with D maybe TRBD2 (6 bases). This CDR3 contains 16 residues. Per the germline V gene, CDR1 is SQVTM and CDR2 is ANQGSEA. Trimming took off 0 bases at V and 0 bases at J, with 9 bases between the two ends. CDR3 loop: CSVEDGGSSGANVLTF. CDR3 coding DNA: TGCAGCGTTGAAGATGGGGGGAGCTCTGGGGCCAACGTCCTGACTTTC.

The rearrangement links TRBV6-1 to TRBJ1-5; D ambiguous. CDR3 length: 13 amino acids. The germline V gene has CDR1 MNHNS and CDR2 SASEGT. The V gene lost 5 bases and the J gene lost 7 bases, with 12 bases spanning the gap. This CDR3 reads CASSYHLRQPQHF. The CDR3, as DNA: TGTGCCAGCAGTTACCATCTGAGGCAGCCCCAGCATTTT.

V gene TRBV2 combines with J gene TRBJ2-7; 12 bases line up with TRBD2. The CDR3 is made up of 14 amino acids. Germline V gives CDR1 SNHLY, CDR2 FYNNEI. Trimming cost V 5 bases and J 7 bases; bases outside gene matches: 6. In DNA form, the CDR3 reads TGTGCCAGCAGTTGGACTAGCGGGGCCGGTGAGCAGTACTTC. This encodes CASSWTSGAGEQYF.

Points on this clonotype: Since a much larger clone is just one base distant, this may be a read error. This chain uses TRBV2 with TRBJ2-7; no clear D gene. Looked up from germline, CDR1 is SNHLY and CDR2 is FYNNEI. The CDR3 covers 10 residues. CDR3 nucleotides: TGTGCCCGCAGGACCCGCGAGCAGTACTTC. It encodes CARRTREQYF.

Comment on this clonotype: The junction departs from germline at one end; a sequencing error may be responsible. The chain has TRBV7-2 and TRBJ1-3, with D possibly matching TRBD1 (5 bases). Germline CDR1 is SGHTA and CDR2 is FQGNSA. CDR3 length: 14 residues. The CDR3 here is CASSFGDSGYTIYF. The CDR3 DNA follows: TGTGCCAGCAGCTTTGGGGACTCTGGATACACCATATATTTT.

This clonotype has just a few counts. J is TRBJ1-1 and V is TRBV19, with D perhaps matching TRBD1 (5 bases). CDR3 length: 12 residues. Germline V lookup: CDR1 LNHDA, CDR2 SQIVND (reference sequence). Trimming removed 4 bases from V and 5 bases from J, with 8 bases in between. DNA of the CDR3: TGTGCCAGTAGTACAGGGTTTACTGAAGCTTTCTTT. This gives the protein CASSTGFTEAFF.

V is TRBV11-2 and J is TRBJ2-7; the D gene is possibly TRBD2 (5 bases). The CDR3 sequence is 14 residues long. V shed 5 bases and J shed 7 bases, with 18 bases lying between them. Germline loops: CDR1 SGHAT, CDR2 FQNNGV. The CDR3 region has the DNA TGTGCCAGCAGCCCTGGACTTCTTCAAGGGGAGCAGTACTTC. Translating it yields CASSPGLLQGEQYF.

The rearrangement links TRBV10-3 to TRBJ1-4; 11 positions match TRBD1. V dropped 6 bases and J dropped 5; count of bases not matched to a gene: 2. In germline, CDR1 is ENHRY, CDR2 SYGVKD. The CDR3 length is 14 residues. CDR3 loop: CAISGQGANEKLFF. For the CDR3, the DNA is TGTGCCATCAGCGGACAGGGGGCGAATGAAAAACTGTTTTTT.

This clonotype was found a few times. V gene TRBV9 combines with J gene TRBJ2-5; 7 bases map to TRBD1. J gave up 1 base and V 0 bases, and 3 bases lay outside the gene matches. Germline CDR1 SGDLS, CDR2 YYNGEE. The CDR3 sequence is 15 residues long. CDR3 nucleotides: TGTGCCAGCAGCGTAGCTACAGGGGCCCAAGAGACCCAGTACTTC. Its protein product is CASSVATGAQETQYF.